The 7 T cell receptor beta chains below were found in one sample sequenced in a study of blood T cell repertoires in COVID-19. Repertoires were generated with immunoSEQ multiplex PCR, while TCRdb's copy carries only in-frame clones and drops some. The data contain roughly 190,000 clones, more than 75% of them seen just once; the ten biggest clones take up roughly 6%. The sequenced material came from peripheral blood. The receptors originated from a man aged 40-55 years with active or convalescent COVID-19.

This clone was seen more than once but under ten times. The genes are TRBV2 and TRBJ1-6, with 7 bases matching TRBD1. This CDR3 comprises 14 residues. V shed 8 bases, J shed 7 bases, and the junction held 8 bases outside the gene matches. CDR1 and CDR2 from the germline V gene are SNHLY and FYNNEI. The CDR3: CASEQGNQNSPLHF. CDR3 nucleotides: TGTGCCAGCGAACAGGGGAACCAGAATTCACCCCTCCACTTT.

The CDR3, as DNA: TGTGCCAGCTCACCTAATAGCAATCAGCCCCAGCATTTT. This encodes CASSPNSNQPQHF. The chain links TRBV6-6 to TRBJ1-5, with no clear D. Per germline, CDR1 MNHNY and CDR2 SVGAGI (reference sequence). The CDR3 is 13 amino acids. V dropped 8 bases and J dropped 0 bases, with 8 bases sitting between them.

The chain couples TRBV28 to TRBJ2-5; TRBD2 is a possible D gene (5 bases). The CDR3 has 16 residues. The germline V gene has CDR1 MDHEN and CDR2 SYDVKM. Trimming removed 5 bases at V and 1 base at J, with 17 bases between. CDR3 DNA sequence: TGTGCCAGCAGTCTCCCCAGCGGAACTCCCCAAGAGACCCAGTACTTC. Its protein product is CASSLPSGTPQETQYF.

CDR3 nucleotides: TGTGCCAGCTGCAGCCTAGCGGGAGGGCCAGATACGCAGTATTTT. Translation gives CASCSLAGGPDTQYF. V is TRBV6-5 and J is TRBJ2-3; 12 bases are shared with TRBD2. From germline, CDR1 is MNHEY and CDR2 SVGAGI. After removal of 8 bases from V and 4 bases from J, the junction contained 7 bases not matched to a gene. The CDR3 runs to 15 residues.

The rearrangement joins TRBV11-2 to TRBJ2-7, with a possible D match to TRBD1 (5 bases). Deletions cut 5 bases from V and 3 bases from J, with 26 bases between. The germline V gene has CDR1 SGHAT and CDR2 FQNNGV. The CDR3 has 18 residues. CDR3 nucleotides: TGTGCCAGCAGCCATTCCATCACATCAGGGTCCATGGTCTACGAGCAGTACTTC. Protein sequence: CASSHSITSGSMVYEQYF.

This chain joins TRBV7-2 and TRBJ2-7; D call uncertain. The CDR3 is 12 amino acids. Germline CDR1 and CDR2: SGHTA and FQGNSA. Trimming took 2 bases from V and 3 from J, leaving 5 bases between them. CDR3 DNA sequence: TGTGCCAGCAGCTTAATCCACTACGAGCAGTACTTC. Its translation is CASSLIHYEQYF.

The chain uses TRBV29-1 and TRBJ2-1; TRBD2 aligns across 8 bases. Germline CDR1 and CDR2: SQVTM and ANQGSEA. There are 15 residues in the CDR3. The ends lost 4 bases at V and 0 bases at J; junction bases unmatched: 5. CDR3 sequence: CSVATSGPSYNEQFF. CDR3 nucleotide sequence: TGCAGCGTTGCAACTAGCGGACCCTCCTACAATGAGCAGTTCTTC.